Listed below are T cell receptor beta chains from one sample, sequenced in a study of blood T cell repertoires in COVID-19. Sequencing was performed with immunoSEQ multiplex PCR; in TCRdb, only in-frame clones are kept and a portion is missing. Counted here are around 480,000 clones, roughly 87% occurring once; the ten biggest clones make up under 0.75%. Sequencing input: PBMCs or T cells enriched from blood (not recorded which). The receptors here all came from a woman aged 18-29 years who had recovered from COVID-19. The CDR3 runs from the conserved cysteine through the conserved F or W. A D gene is named only where the DNA matches it firmly. Clone size is stated in some rows and not others, as once, few, many or a class when expanded.

j_gene,v_gene,d_gene,abundance,CDR3aa,CDR3nt
TRBJ2-1,TRBV4-1,TRBD2,.,CASSQEPAGGFNEQFF,TGCGCCAGCAGCCAAGAACCAGCGGGGGGTTTTAATGAGCAGTTCTTC
TRBJ2-3,TRBV5-1,TRBD2,.,CASAPPAGVLATQYF,TGCGCCAGCGCCCCTCCCGCGGGGGTCCTCGCCACGCAGTATTTT
TRBJ2-1,TRBV24-1,TRBD1,.,CATSDPGTGNEQFF,TGTGCCACCAGTGACCCCGGGACAGGCAATGAGCAGTTCTTC
TRBJ2-2,TRBV27,TRBD1,.,CASSFNRGGELFF,TGTGCCAGCAGTTTCAACAGGGGGGGGGAGCTGTTTTTT
TRBJ1-1,TRBV12-3/TRBV12-4,.,.,CASSSDSEAFF,TGTGCCAGCAGCTCCGACAGTGAAGCTTTCTTT
TRBJ1-4,TRBV5-1,.,.,CASSLGWDGSGEKLFF,TGCGCCAGCAGCTTGGGTTGGGATGGTAGCGGTGAAAAACTGTTTTTT
TRBJ2-5,TRBV10-3,TRBD1,.,CAIKRTGDQETQYF,TGTGCCATCAAGAGAACAGGGGACCAAGAGACCCAGTACTTC
TRBJ1-1,TRBV28,TRBD1,.,CASRDRVNTEAFF,TGTGCCAGCAGAGACAGGGTTAACACTGAAGCTTTCTTT
TRBJ2-3,TRBV7-8,.,.,CATEAGARTDTQYF,TGTGCCACCGAGGCGGGGGCCCGCACAGATACGCAGTATTTT
TRBJ2-2,TRBV3-1/TRBV3-2,TRBD2,.,CASSQGWGAGNTGELFF,TGTGCCAGCAGCCAAGGATGGGGAGCGGGAAACACCGGGGAGCTGTTTTTT
TRBJ1-6,TRBV7-9,.,.,CASSPDAGRNSPLHF,TGTGCCAGCAGCCCCGACGCAGGGAGGAATTCACCCCTCCACTTT
TRBJ1-1,TRBV5-1,.,.,CASSKAPGAMNTEAFF,TGCGCCAGCAGCAAGGCCCCAGGGGCGATGAACACTGAAGCTTTCTTT
TRBJ2-1,TRBV2,TRBD2,.,CASSELGASGEQFF,TGTGCCAGCAGTGAGCTTGGGGCTAGCGGGGAGCAGTTCTTC
TRBJ1-6,TRBV5-1,TRBD1,.,CASSLTTGGVDNSPLHF,TGCGCCAGCAGCCTTACGACAGGGGGAGTCGATAATTCACCCCTCCACTTT
TRBJ2-7,TRBV7-8,TRBD1,.,CASSFGTGSYEQYF,TGTGCCAGCAGCTTCGGGACAGGGTCCTACGAGCAGTACTTC
TRBJ2-5,TRBV27,.,.,CASSFRDSQETQYF,TGTGCCAGCAGTTTCCGGGACTCCCAAGAGACCCAGTACTTC
TRBJ1-5,TRBV28,TRBD1,.,CASSVNRGEVSQHF,TGTGCCAGCAGTGTTAACAGGGGCGAGGTATCCCAGCATTTT
TRBJ2-7,TRBV19,TRBD1,.,CADSDRKGPYEQYF,TGTGCCGACTCGGACAGGAAGGGTCCCTACGAGCAGTACTTC
TRBJ2-7,TRBV12-2,.,once,CASRCGLVGYEQYF,TGTGCAAGTCGCTGTGGACTGGTCGGCTACGAGCAGTACTTC
TRBJ2-2,TRBV5-1,.,.,CASSLSQDTGELFF,TGCGCCAGCAGCTTATCACAGGACACCGGGGAGCTGTTTTTT
TRBJ1-4,TRBV9,.,.,CASSVDSGETNEKLFF,TGTGCCAGCAGCGTAGACTCAGGGGAAACTAATGAAAAACTGTTTTTT
TRBJ1-1,TRBV15,TRBD1,.,CATSRDAGGDTEAFF,TGTGCCACCAGCAGAGATGCAGGGGGTGACACTGAAGCTTTCTTT
TRBJ1-2,TRBV30,.,.,CAWSAGSFYGYTF,TGTGCCTGGAGTGCGGGGTCCTTCTATGGCTACACCTTC
TRBJ1-4,TRBV30,.,once,CAWASGSQGEKLFF,TGTGCCTGGGCCTCCGGGTCTCAGGGGGAAAAACTGTTTTTT
TRBJ1-1,TRBV5-4,.,.,CASSILTGTNTEAFF,TGTGCCAGCAGCATACTTACAGGGACGAACACTGAAGCTTTCTTT
TRBJ2-1,TRBV6-5,.,.,CASSYLQFGWNEQFF,TGTGCCAGCAGTTACCTCCAGTTTGGCTGGAATGAGCAGTTCTTC
TRBJ1-1,TRBV5-1,.,.,CASSWAGLNTEAFF,TGCGCCAGCAGCTGGGCGGGATTGAACACTGAAGCTTTCTTT
TRBJ2-6,TRBV5-1,TRBD1,.,CASSLDRGSGANVLTF,TGCGCCAGCAGCTTGGACAGGGGTTCTGGGGCCAACGTCCTGACTTTC
TRBJ1-1,TRBV25-1,.,.,CASAGQGKVEAFF,TGTGCCAGCGCTGGTCAGGGGAAGGTTGAAGCTTTCTTT
TRBJ1-1,TRBV6-5,.,.,CASIREGWENTEAFF,TGTGCCAGCATTAGGGAGGGATGGGAGAACACTGAAGCTTTCTTT
TRBJ2-2,TRBV5-4,TRBD1,.,CASSLPTGGTGELFF,TGTGCCAGCAGCTTACCGACAGGGGGCACCGGGGAGCTGTTTTTT
TRBJ1-5,TRBV7-2,.,.,CASSLTGGNQPQHF,TGTGCCAGCAGCTTAACGGGGGGCAATCAGCCCCAGCATTTT
TRBJ2-2,TRBV24-1,.,.,CATSDSATGELFF,TGTGCCACCAGTGATAGCGCCACCGGGGAGCTGTTTTTT
TRBJ2-7,TRBV11-2,TRBD2,.,CASSSESGGFYEQYF,TGTGCCAGCAGCTCCGAGTCCGGGGGGTTCTACGAGCAGTACTTC
TRBJ1-2,TRBV6-5,TRBD1,.,CATGDSPSYYGYTF,TGTGCCACGGGGGACAGCCCCTCTTACTATGGCTACACCTTC
TRBJ2-1,TRBV5-5,.,.,CASSLWGVKYNEQFF,TGTGCCAGCAGCTTGTGGGGGGTCAAATACAATGAGCAGTTCTTC
TRBJ1-1,TRBV7-8,.,.,CASSLTQGSTEAFF,TGTGCCAGCAGCCTCACTCAGGGGAGCACTGAAGCTTTCTTT
TRBJ2-5,TRBV5-4,TRBD2,.,CASSPGPSGGAWETQYF,TGTGCCAGCAGCCCGGGCCCCAGCGGGGGGGCCTGGGAGACCCAGTACTTC
TRBJ1-5,TRBV30,.,.,CAWSVAGFLQPQHF,TGTGCCTGGAGTGTGGCAGGGTTCCTTCAGCCCCAGCATTTT
TRBJ2-3,TRBV19,.,once,CASSIGPGESTDTQYF,TGTGCCAGTAGTATCGGTCCAGGGGAAAGCACAGATACGCAGTATTTT
TRBJ1-3,TRBV30,.,.,CAGSGGAGNTIYF,TGTGCCGGCTCGGGGGGGGCTGGAAACACCATATATTTT
TRBJ2-7,TRBV25-1,.,.,CASSVDSYEQYF,TGTGCCAGCAGCGTAGACAGCTACGAGCAGTACTTC
TRBJ1-4,TRBV3-1/TRBV3-2,.,.,CASSQDLGTTNEKLFF,TGTGCCAGCAGCCAAGATCTAGGTACAACTAATGAAAAACTGTTTTTT
TRBJ2-2,TRBV30,.,once,CAGLTAGRTNTGELFF,TGTGCCGGCTTAACGGCGGGACGGACGAACACCGGGGAGCTGTTTTTT
TRBJ1-2,TRBV29-1,.,.,CSVQGNGYTF,TGCAGCGTTCAGGGGAATGGCTACACCTTC